This TCR beta chain was recorded in a study of blood T cells in healthy people across ages. Sample-barcoded 5' priming and a J-beta primer mix drove a second PCR of roughly 7 to 11 cycles. TCRdb itself ran the 5' RACE reads through MiXCR, one entry per CDR3 protein. This repertoire shows approximately 810,000 distinct CDR3 sequences, about 30% found once; its top ten account for 17%. The donors, all healthy, were Caucasians living in Russia, aged about 6 to 95. The CDR3 totals 13 residues. The germline V and J ends were trimmed by 6 bases and 4 bases, with 12 bases remaining between them. Concerning this clonotype: A much larger clone sits a single nucleotide away, making a read error possible.

This clonotype was obtained from a woman aged 80 or over in good health. The rearrangement links TRBV12-3 or TRBV12-4 to TRBJ1-2, with a weak D call TRBD1 (5 bases). The specimen was blood. CDR3 bases: TGTGCCAGCAGCATCCGGGGCAGCTATGGCTACACCTTC. It encodes CASSIRGSYGYTF.